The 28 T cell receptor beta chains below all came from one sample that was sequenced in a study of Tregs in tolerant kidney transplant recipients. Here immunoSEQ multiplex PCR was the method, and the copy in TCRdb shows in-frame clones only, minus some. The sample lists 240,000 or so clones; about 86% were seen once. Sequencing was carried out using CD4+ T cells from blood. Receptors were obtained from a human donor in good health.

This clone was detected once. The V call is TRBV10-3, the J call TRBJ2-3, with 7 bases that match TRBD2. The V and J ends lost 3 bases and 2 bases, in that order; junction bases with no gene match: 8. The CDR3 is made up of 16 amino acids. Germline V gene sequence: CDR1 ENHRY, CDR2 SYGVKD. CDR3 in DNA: TGTGCCATCAGTGACACCAAAGCGGGATCCACAGATACGCAGTATTTT. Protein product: CAISDTKAGSTDTQYF.

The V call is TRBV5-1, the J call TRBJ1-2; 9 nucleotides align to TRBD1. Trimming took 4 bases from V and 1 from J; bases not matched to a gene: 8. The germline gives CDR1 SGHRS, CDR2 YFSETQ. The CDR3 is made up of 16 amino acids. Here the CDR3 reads CASSAIQGASNYGYTF. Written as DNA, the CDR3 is TGCGCCAGCAGCGCTATACAGGGGGCGAGTAACTATGGCTACACCTTC.

CDR3 loop: CASSIGGNTIYF. The CDR3 DNA sequence: TGTGCCAGCAGTATAGGAGGAAACACCATATATTTT. This rearrangement joins TRBV2 to TRBJ1-3; D gene ambiguous. The germline V gene encodes CDR1 SNHLY and CDR2 FYNNEI. The V gene lost 5 bases and the J gene lost 4 bases, with 6 bases spanning the gap. This CDR3 has 12 residues. Supplemented by reference TRBV2 and TRBJ1-3, the full variable domain reads EPEVTQTPSHQVTQMGQEVILRCVPISNHLYFYWYRQILGQKVEFLVSFYNNEISEKSEIFDDQFSVERPDGSNFTLKIRSTKLEDSAMYFCASSIGGNTIYFGEGSWLTVV.

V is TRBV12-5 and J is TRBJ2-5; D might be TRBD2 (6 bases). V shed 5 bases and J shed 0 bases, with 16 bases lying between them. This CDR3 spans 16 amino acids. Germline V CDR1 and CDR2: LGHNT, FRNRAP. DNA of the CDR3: TGTGCTAGTGGTCGCGGGGTAGCCCCGGACCAAGAGACCCAGTACTTC. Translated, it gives CASGRGVAPDQETQYF.

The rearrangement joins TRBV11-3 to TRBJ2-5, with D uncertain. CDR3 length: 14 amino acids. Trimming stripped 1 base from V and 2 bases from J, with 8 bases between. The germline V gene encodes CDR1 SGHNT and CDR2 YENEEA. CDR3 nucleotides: TGTGCCAGCAGCTTAGGGGCCAGGCAAGAGACCCAGTACTTC. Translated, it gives CASSLGARQETQYF.

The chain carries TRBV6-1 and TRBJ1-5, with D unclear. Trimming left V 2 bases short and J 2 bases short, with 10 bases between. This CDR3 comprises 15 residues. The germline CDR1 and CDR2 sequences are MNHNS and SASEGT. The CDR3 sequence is CASSERSGGNQPQHF. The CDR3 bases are TGTGCCAGCAGTGAAAGGTCCGGGGGCAATCAGCCCCAGCATTTT.

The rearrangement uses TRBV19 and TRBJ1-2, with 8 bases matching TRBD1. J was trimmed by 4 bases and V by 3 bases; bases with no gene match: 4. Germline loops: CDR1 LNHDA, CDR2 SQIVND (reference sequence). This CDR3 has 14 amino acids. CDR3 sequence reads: CASSIGTGGYGYTF. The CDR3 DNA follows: TGTGCCAGTAGTATCGGGACAGGAGGCTATGGCTACACCTTC.

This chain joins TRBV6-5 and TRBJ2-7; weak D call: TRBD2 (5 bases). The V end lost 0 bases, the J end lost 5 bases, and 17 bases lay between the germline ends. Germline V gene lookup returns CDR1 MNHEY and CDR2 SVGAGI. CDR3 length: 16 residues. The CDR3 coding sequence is TGTGCCAGCAGTTACTCGGGCAGTGGGAGTTCCCACGAGCAGTACTTC. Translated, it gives CASSYSGSGSSHEQYF.

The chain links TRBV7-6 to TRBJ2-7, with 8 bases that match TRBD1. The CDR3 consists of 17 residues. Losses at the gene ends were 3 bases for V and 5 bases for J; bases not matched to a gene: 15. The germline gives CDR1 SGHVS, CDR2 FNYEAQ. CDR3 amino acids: CASSLARPGQVVDEQYF. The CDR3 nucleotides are TGTGCCAGCAGCTTGGCCCGACCGGGACAGGTAGTTGACGAGCAGTACTTC.

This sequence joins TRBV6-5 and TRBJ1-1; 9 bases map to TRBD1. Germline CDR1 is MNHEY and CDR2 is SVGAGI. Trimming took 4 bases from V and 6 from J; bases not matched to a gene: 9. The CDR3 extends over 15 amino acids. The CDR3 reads CASSSRQGGVAEAFF. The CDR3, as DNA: TGTGCCAGCAGTTCCAGACAGGGGGGAGTGGCTGAAGCTTTCTTT.

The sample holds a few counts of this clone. CDR3 nucleotide sequence: TGTGCCAGCTCACGACAGGGGACTGACACTGAAGCTTTCTTT. Its translation is CASSRQGTDTEAFF. This chain uses TRBV18 with TRBJ1-1, with 8 bases aligning to TRBD1. V was pared by 4 bases and J by 3 bases, with 4 bases of the junction left unmatched. The CDR3 has 14 residues. Germline V gene lookup returns CDR1 KGHSH and CDR2 LQKENI.

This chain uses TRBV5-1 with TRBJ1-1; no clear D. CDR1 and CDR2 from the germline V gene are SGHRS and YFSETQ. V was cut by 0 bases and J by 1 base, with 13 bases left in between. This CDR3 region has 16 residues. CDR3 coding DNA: TGCGCCAGCAGCTTGGACCGGGGAATGCGGAACACTGAAGCTTTCTTT. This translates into CASSLDRGMRNTEAFF.

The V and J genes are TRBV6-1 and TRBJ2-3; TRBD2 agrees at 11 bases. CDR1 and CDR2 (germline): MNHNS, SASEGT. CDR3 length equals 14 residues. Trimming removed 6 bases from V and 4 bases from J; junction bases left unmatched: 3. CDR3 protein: CASRLAGVADTQYF. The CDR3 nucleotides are TGTGCCAGCAGACTAGCGGGGGTGGCAGATACGCAGTATTTT.

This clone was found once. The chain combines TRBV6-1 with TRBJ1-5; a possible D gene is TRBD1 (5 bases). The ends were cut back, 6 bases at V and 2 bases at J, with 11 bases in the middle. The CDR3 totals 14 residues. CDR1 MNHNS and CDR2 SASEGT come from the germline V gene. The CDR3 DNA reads TGTGCCAGCAGACCGGGACCGGGCAATCAGCCCCAGCATTTT. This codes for CASRPGPGNQPQHF.

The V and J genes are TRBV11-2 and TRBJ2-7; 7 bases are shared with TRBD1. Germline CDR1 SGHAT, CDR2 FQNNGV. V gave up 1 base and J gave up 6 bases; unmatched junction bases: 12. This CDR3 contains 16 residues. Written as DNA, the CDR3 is TGTGCCAGCAGCTTAGGATATCGACAGGGCCAGGTCGAGCAGTACTTC. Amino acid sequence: CASSLGYRQGQVEQYF.

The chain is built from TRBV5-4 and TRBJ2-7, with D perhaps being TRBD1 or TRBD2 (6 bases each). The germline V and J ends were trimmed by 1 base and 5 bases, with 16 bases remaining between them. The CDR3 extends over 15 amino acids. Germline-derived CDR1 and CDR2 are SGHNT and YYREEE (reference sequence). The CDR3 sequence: CASSLSVGGSHEQYF. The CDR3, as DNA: TGTGCCAGCAGCTTGAGCGTGGGGGGCTCTCACGAGCAGTACTTC.

The CDR3 here is CASSSGRQNTGELFF. The CDR3 DNA follows: TGTGCCAGCAGCTCCGGGAGGCAGAACACCGGGGAGCTGTTTTTT. The chain recombines TRBV7-9 with TRBJ2-2; 7 bases align to TRBD2. CDR1 is SEHNR and CDR2 is FQNEAQ in the germline V gene (reference sequence). The CDR3 length is 15 residues. V shed 4 bases and J 1 base; nucleotides not matched to a gene: 3.

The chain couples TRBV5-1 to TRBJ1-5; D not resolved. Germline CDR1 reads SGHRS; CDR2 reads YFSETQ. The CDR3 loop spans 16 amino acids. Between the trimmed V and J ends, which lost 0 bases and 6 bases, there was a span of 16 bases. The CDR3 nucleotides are TGCGCCAGCAGCTTGGAAGGGCCAACAAAGGGTCAGCCCCAGCATTTT. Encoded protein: CASSLEGPTKGQPQHF.

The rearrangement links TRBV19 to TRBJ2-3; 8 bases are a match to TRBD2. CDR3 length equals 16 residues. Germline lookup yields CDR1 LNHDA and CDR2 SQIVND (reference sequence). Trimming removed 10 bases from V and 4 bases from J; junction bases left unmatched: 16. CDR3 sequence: CATDSGRGGTSDTQYF. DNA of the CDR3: TGTGCCACCGACTCCGGTCGGGGGGGCACCTCAGATACGCAGTATTTT.

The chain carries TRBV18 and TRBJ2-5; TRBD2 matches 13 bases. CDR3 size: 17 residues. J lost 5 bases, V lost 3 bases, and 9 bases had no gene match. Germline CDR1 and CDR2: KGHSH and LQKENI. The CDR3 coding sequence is TGTGCCAGCTCACCTCGGACTAGCGGGGGTGGCCGGGAGACCCAGTACTTC. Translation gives CASSPRTSGGGRETQYF.

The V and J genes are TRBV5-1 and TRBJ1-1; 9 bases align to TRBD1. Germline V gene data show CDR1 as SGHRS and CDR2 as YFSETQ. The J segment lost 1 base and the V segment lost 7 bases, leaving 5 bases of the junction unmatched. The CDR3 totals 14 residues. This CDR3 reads CASGQGTGNTEAFF. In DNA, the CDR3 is TGCGCCAGCGGACAGGGGACAGGGAACACTGAAGCTTTCTTT.

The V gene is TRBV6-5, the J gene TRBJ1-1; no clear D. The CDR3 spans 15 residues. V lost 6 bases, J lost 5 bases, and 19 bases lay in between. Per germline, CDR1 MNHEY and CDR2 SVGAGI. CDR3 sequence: CASSLSRASRTEAFF. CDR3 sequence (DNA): TGTGCCAGCAGCCTATCACGGGCATCGAGGACTGAAGCTTTCTTT.

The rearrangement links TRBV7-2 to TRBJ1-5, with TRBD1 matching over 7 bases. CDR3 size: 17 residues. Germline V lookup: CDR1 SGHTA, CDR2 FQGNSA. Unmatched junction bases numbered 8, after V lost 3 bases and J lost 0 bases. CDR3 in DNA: TGTGCCAGCAGCTTGCCCGGGACAGTGTATAGCAATCAGCCCCAGCATTTT. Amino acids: CASSLPGTVYSNQPQHF.

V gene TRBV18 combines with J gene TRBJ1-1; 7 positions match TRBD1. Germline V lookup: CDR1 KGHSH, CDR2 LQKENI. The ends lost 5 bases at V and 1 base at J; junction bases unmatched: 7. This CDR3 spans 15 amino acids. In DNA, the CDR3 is TGTGCCAGCTCAGCAAGGGGGCTCGGGAACACTGAAGCTTTCTTT. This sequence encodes CASSARGLGNTEAFF.

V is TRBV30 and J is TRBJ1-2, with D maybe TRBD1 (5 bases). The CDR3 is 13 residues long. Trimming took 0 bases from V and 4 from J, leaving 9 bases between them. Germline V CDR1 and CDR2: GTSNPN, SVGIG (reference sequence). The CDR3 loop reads CAWSVQVLYGYTF. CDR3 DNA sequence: TGTGCCTGGAGTGTACAGGTTCTCTATGGCTACACCTTC.

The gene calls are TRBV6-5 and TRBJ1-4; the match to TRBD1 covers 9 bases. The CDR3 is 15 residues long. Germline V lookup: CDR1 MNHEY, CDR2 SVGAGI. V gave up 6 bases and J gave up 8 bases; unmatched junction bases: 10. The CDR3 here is CASSTFTGGREKLFF. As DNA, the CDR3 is TGTGCCAGCAGCACTTTCACAGGGGGCCGGGAAAAACTGTTTTTT.

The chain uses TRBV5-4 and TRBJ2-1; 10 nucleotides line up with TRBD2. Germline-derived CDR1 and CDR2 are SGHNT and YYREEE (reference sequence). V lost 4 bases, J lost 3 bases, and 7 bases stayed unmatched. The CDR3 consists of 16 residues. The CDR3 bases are TGTGCCAGCAGCAACGGACTAGCGGATCGCTACAATGAGCAGTTCTTC. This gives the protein CASSNGLADRYNEQFF.

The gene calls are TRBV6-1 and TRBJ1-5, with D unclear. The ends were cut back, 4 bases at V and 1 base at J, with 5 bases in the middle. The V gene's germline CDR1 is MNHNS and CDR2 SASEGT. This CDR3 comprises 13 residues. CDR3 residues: CASSGQSNQPQHF. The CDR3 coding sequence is TGTGCCAGCAGTGGACAAAGCAATCAGCCCCAGCATTTT.